This TCR beta chain was identified during a study of cytomegalovirus exposure and HLA in healthy donors. General study findings and limits: The TCR clusters that emerged in the first cohort tended, a later analysis found, to co-occur in the approximately 110 validation repertoires.

TCRdb keeps only in-frame clones here, not all; method: immunoSEQ multiplex PCR. Found here are over 110,000 clones, roughly 90% of them singletons; the top ten hold less than 3.5%. Concerning this clone itself: Its antigen is as yet unknown.

The source of this sequence is a man in his late teens or twenties in good health and CMV-seronegative. Sequenced input: PBMCs.

The CDR3 nucleotides read TGTGCCAGTAGCCCTACAACCGGGACTAACCAAGAGACCCAGTACTTC. Amino acids: CASSPTTGTNQETQYF. The chain links TRBV28 to TRBJ2-5; 7 bases fit TRBD2. The CDR3 totals 16 residues. V lost 9 bases and J lost 0; bases outside the gene matches: 13. In germline, CDR1 is MDHEN, CDR2 SYDVKM. Using reference TRBV28 and TRBJ2-5 for the parts outside the CDR3, the full variable domain is DVKVTQSSRYLVKRTGEKVFLECVQDMDHENMFWYRQDPGLGLRLIYFSYDVKMKEKGDIPEGYSVSREKKERFSLILESASTNQTSMYLCASSPTTGTNQETQYFGPGTRLLVL.